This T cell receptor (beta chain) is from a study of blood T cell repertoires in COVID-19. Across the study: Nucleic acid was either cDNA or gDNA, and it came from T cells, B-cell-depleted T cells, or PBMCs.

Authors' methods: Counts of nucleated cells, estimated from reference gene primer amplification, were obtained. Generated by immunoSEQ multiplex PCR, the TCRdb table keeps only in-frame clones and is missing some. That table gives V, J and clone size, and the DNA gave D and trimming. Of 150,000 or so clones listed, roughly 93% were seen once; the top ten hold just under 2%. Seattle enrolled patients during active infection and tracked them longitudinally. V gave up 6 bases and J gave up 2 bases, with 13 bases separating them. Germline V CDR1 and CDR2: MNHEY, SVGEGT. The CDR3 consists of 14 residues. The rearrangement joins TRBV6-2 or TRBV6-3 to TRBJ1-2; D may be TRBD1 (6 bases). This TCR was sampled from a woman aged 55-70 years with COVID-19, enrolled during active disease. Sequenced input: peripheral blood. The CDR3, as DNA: TGTGCCAGCAGCCGGGGACAATTAAACTATGGCTACACCTTC. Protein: CASSRGQLNYGYTF.